What follows is one T cell receptor (beta chain) and its context. This specimen belongs to a study of blood T cell repertoires in COVID-19. About the research overall: Spain, Italy and the United States supplied samples that represented acute and convalescent COVID-19. The cDNA or gDNA used as material had been derived from T cells, B-cell-depleted T cells, or PBMCs.

In the source study's methods: Amplifying reference gene primers gave estimates of nucleated cell counts. Profiled with immunoSEQ multiplex PCR; TCRdb holds only in-frame clones, not every one. For V, J and clone size, that table is used; D and trimming come from the DNA. The sample lists around 72,000 clones, approximately 88% seen once, with approximately 30% in the top ten. Germline lookup yields CDR1 KGHSH and CDR2 LQKENI. The CDR3 is made up of 17 amino acids. J lost 0 bases, V lost 1 base, and 7 bases had no gene match. J is TRBJ2-7 and V is TRBV18; the match to TRBD1 covers 9 bases. Sequenced input: peripheral blood. The TCR comes from a man aged 50-59 years with acute or convalescent COVID-19. CDR3 coding DNA: TGTGCCAGCTCACCACAGACGGGACAGGGCAACTCCTACGAGCAGTACTTC. Its translation: CASSPQTGQGNSYEQYF. The entire variable domain, with the rest obtained from reference TRBV18 and TRBJ2-7, is as follows: NAGVMQNPRHLVRRRGQEARLRCSPMKGHSHVYWYRQLPEEGLKFMVYLQKENIIDESGMPKERFSAEFPKEGPSILRIQQVVRGDSAAYFCASSPQTGQGNSYEQYFGPGTRLTVT.